The T cell receptor beta chain under discussion was sequenced for a study of shared clonotypes between healthy human individuals. The table came from immunoSEQ multiplex PCR; TCRdb's copy has only in-frame clones and leaves some out. The sample has 2 million to 2.5 million clones, 80% to 95% seen once. Germline CDR1 and CDR2: SGHRS and YFSETQ. The CDR3 spans 16 residues. Trimming removed 0 bases from V and 7 bases from J; junction bases left unmatched: 7. Researchers partitioned CD4+ cells into CD45RA+ naive and CD45RA-negative memory subsets. Sequenced material: naive CD4+ T cells from PBMCs. Regarding subset: CD45RA+ positively selected. The gene calls are TRBV5-1 and TRBJ2-1; 10 bases agree with TRBD2. This receptor was taken from a man aged 18 to 35 in good health. Some clones in this sample may be carry-over from other donors' samples. In DNA, the CDR3 is TGCGCCAGCAGCTTGGGGCAGGGACTAGCGAAGAATGAGCAGTTCTTC. Translated, it gives CASSLGQGLAKNEQFF. Full variable domain (rest looked up from reference TRBV5-1 and TRBJ2-1): KAGVTQTPRYLIKTRGQQVTLSCSPISGHRSVSWYQQTPGQGLQFLFEYFSETQRNKGNFPGRFSGRQFSNSRSEMNVSTLELGDSALYLCASSLGQGLAKNEQFFGPGTRLTVL.